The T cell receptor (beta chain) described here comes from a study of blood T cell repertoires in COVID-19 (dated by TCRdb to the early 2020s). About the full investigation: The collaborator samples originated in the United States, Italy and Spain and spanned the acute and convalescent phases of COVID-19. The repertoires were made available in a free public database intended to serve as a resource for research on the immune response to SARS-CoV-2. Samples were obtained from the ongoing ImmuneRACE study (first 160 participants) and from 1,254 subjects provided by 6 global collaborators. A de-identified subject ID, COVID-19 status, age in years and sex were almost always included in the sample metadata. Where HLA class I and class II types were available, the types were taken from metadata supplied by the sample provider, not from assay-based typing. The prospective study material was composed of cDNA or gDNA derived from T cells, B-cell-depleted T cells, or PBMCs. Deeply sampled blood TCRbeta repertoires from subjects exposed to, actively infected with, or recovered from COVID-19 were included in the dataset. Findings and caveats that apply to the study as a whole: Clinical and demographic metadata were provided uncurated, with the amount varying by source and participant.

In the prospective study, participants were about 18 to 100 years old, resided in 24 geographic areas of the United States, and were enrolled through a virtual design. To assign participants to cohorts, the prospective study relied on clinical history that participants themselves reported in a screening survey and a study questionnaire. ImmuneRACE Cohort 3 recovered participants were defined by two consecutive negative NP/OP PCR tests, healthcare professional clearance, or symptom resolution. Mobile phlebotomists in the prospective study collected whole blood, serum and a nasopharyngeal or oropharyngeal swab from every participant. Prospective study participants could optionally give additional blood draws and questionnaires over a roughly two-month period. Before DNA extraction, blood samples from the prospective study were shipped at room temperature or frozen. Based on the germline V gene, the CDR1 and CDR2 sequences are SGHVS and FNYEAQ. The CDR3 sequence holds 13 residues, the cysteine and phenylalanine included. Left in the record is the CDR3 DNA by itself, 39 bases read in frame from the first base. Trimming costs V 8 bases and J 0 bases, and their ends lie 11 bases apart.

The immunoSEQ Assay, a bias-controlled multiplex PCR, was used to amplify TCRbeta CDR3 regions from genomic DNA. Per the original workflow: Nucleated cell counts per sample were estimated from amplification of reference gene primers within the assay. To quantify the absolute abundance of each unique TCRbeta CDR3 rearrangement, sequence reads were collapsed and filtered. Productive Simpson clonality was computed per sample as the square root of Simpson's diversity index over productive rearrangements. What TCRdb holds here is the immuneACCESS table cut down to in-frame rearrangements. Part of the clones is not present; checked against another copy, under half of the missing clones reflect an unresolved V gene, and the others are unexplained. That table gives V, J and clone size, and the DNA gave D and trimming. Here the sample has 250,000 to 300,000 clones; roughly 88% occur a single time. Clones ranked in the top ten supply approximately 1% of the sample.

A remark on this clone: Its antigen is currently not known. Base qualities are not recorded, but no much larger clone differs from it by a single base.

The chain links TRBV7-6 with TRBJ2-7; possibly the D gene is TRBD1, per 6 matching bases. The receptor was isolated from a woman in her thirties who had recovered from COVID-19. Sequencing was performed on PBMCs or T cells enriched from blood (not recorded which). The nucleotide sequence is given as TGTGCCAGCCTGGGACATTTCTCCTACGAGCAGTACTTC. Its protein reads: CASLGHFSYEQYF.